These T cell receptor beta chains were read from a single sample in a study of shared T cell receptors in the human thymus. The method was immunoSEQ multiplex PCR; TCRdb's version includes in-frame clones alone and lacks a portion of them. The sample yields more than 550,000 clones, 70% to 90% seen once. These data were likewise used in another study, on human thymus T cells.

Sequencing was carried out using thymocytes. The receptors shown here come from a girl in the first two years of life with a congenital heart defect. CDR3s include the opening cysteine and the closing phenylalanine or tryptophan. Fields, in order: D gene, CDR3 length, J gene, clone size, V gene, CDR3 DNA, CDR3 protein. D genes are given only for firm matches. Clone sizes are given selectively: once, few, many, or a class where the clone is expanded.

D: TRBD1
length: 18
J: TRBJ1-1
size: once
V: TRBV5-1
DNA: TGCGCCAGCAGCTTGGGCCCTTACAGGGGGCGCGGGGGCACTGAAGCTTTCTTT
CDR3: CASSLGPYRGRGGTEAFF

D: TRBD2
length: 17
J: TRBJ2-1
size: -
V: TRBV7-6
DNA: TGTGCCAGCAGCTTACCTAGCGGGGGGGCTCGCTACAATGAGCAGTTCTTC
CDR3: CASSLPSGGARYNEQFF

D: -
length: 15
J: TRBJ2-7
size: -
V: TRBV4-1
DNA: TGCGCCAGCAGCCAAGATCGTCCCTCGGGGGACGAGCAGTACTTC
CDR3: CASSQDRPSGDEQYF

D: -
length: 16
J: TRBJ2-2
size: -
V: TRBV6-1
DNA: TGTGCCAGCAGTGAAGGGTGGGGGGAGCGAACCGGGGAGCTGTTTTTT
CDR3: CASSEGWGERTGELFF

D: -
length: 15
J: TRBJ1-3
size: -
V: TRBV6-5
DNA: TGTGCCAGCAGTTACTCGAGTGGCTCTGGAAACACCATATATTTT
CDR3: CASSYSSGSGNTIYF

D: TRBD2
length: 19
J: TRBJ2-3
size: -
V: TRBV4-1
DNA: TGCGCCAGCAGCCAAGATTGGACTAGCGGGGGGCCCTCCTGTGGTACGCAGTATTTT
CDR3: CASSQDWTSGGPSCGTQYF

D: -
length: 14
J: TRBJ2-3
size: -
V: TRBV27
DNA: TGTGCCAGCAGTCCGGACAGACCCAAGGATACGCAGTATTTT
CDR3: CASSPDRPKDTQYF

D: -
length: 13
J: TRBJ1-1
size: -
V: TRBV6-5
DNA: TGTGCCAGCAGTTCGGATCGGGGCACTGAAGCTTTCTTT
CDR3: CASSSDRGTEAFF

D: -
length: 15
J: TRBJ1-2
size: -
V: TRBV4-1
DNA: TGCGCCAGCAGCCAAAGACCTAAGGAGGGCGATGGCTACACCTTC
CDR3: CASSQRPKEGDGYTF

D: -
length: 13
J: TRBJ2-1
size: -
V: TRBV14
DNA: TGTGCCAGCAGCCAAGAGTGGGCTTATGAGCAGTTCTTC
CDR3: CASSQEWAYEQFF

D: -
length: 16
J: TRBJ1-3
size: -
V: TRBV5-4
DNA: TGTGCCAGCAGCTTCTGGTCAGGAGGTGCTGGAAACACCATATATTTT
CDR3: CASSFWSGGAGNTIYF

D: -
length: 13
J: TRBJ1-1
size: -
V: TRBV2
DNA: TGTGCCAGCAGTGCGACAGCGTCCCGAATTGCTTTCTTT
CDR3: CASSATASRIAFF

D: -
length: 16
J: TRBJ1-1
size: -
V: TRBV15
DNA: TGTGCCACCAGCTCCCGCACCGAATTAGCGGACACTGAAGCTTTCTTT
CDR3: CATSSRTELADTEAFF

D: -
length: 12
J: TRBJ1-4
size: -
V: TRBV27
DNA: TGTGCCACCGTGGACAGCAATGAAAAACTGTTTTTT
CDR3: CATVDSNEKLFF

D: -
length: 10
J: TRBJ2-7
size: -
V: TRBV7-9
DNA: TGTGCCAGCAGCTTGGGGCCAAGGGACTTC
CDR3: CASSLGPRDF

D: TRBD1
length: 13
J: TRBJ1-2
size: -
V: TRBV6-5
DNA: TGTGCCAGCAGTGAGACAGGGGGAGAGGGCTACACCTTC
CDR3: CASSETGGEGYTF

D: -
length: 13
J: TRBJ1-1
size: -
V: TRBV9
DNA: TGTGCCAGCAGTCCCTGGCAGAACACTGAAGCTTTCTTT
CDR3: CASSPWQNTEAFF

D: TRBD1
length: 14
J: TRBJ2-7
size: -
V: TRBV6-5
DNA: TGTGCCAGCAGTTACGAACAGGGGGCTTACGAGCAGTACTTC
CDR3: CASSYEQGAYEQYF

D: TRBD1
length: 14
J: TRBJ2-5
size: -
V: TRBV6-5
DNA: TGTGCCAGCAGGGGGGACAGGGACCAAGAGACCCAGTACTTC
CDR3: CASRGDRDQETQYF

D: -
length: 18
J: TRBJ2-6
size: few
V: TRBV9
DNA: TGTGCCAGCAGCGTAGAGGTATGGGGCCTCTCTGGGGCCAACGTCCTGACTTTC
CDR3: CASSVEVWGLSGANVLTF

D: -
length: 12
J: TRBJ1-3
size: once
V: TRBV6-1
DNA: TGTGCCAGCCTCAGGGGAGGAAACACCATATATTTT
CDR3: CASLRGGNTIYF

D: -
length: 19
J: TRBJ1-5
size: -
V: TRBV27
DNA: TGTGCCAGCAGCCCCCGGGGACAAAACGAATCCATTAGCAATCAGCCCCAGCATTTT
CDR3: CASSPRGQNESISNQPQHF

D: -
length: 12
J: TRBJ1-2
size: once
V: TRBV5-4
DNA: TGTGCCAGCAGCCTATGGAACTATGGCTACACCTTC
CDR3: CASSLWNYGYTF

D: -
length: 14
J: TRBJ1-5
size: -
V: TRBV19
DNA: TGTGCCAGTAGTATCGCAGGAGGTCATCAGCCCCAGCATTTT
CDR3: CASSIAGGHQPQHF

D: TRBD1
length: 15
J: TRBJ2-7
size: -
V: TRBV6-1
DNA: TGTGCCAGCAGTGGAGGGACAGTCCACTCCTACGAGCAGTACTTC
CDR3: CASSGGTVHSYEQYF

D: TRBD2
length: 15
J: TRBJ2-7
size: -
V: TRBV6-5
DNA: TGTGCCAGCAGCCCTGAGACGGGGGGGTCCTACGAGCAGTACTTC
CDR3: CASSPETGGSYEQYF

D: TRBD1
length: 20
J: TRBJ2-1
size: once
V: TRBV5-4
DNA: TGTGCCAGCAGCATACCACAGGGGAAACGAAGACTAAGCCTTTACAATGAGCAGTTCTTC
CDR3: CASSIPQGKRRLSLYNEQFF